A selection of T cell receptor beta chains follows, all from one sample in a study of blood T cell repertoires in COVID-19. Some clones are missing from TCRdb's copy, which holds only in-frame ones; the method was immunoSEQ multiplex PCR. The sample contains approximately 230,000 clones, approximately 90% of which appear only once. The sample consisted of PBMCs or T cells enriched from blood (not recorded which). These receptors all stem from a man aged 35 to 55 who had recovered from COVID-19. Both conserved end residues are part of each CDR3. The D gene is left open where the match is weak. Clone size is stated in some rows and not others, as once, few, many or a class when expanded.

d_call,v_call,j_call,clone_size,cdr3_aa,cdr3_nt
TRBD1,TRBV30,TRBJ1-5,-,CAWDRGRNQPQHF,TGTGCCTGGGACAGGGGTCGCAATCAGCCCCAGCATTTT
TRBD2,TRBV5-4,TRBJ2-1,-,CASSLGGAGGKNEQFF,TGTGCCAGCAGCTTGGGCGGGGCGGGAGGAAAAAATGAGCAGTTCTTC
-,TRBV7-8,TRBJ2-2,-,CASSLAGAAPNTGELFF,TGTGCCAGCAGCTTAGCTGGGGCAGCTCCGAACACCGGGGAGCTGTTTTTT
-,TRBV3-1/TRBV3-2,TRBJ2-5,-,CASSQYLEVQETQYF,TGTGCCAGCAGCCAATATCTTGAGGTCCAAGAGACCCAGTACTTC
-,TRBV6-5,TRBJ2-7,-,CASSRSDSTSYEQYF,TGTGCCAGCAGCCGATCCGACTCAACTTCCTACGAGCAGTACTTC
-,TRBV6-5,TRBJ1-1,-,CASSYNGRANTEAFF,TGTGCCAGCAGTTACAATGGCAGGGCCAACACTGAAGCTTTCTTT
-,TRBV2,TRBJ1-6,-,CASSGRGGYNSPLHF,TGTGCCAGCAGCGGTCGGGGGGGTTATAATTCACCCCTCCACTTT
-,TRBV28,TRBJ2-5,once,CASRGPGEETQYF,TGTGCCAGCAGGGGACCGGGGGAAGAGACCCAGTACTTC
TRBD1,TRBV29-1,TRBJ2-3,-,CSVDRGRTDTQYF,TGCAGCGTCGACAGGGGGCGCACAGATACGCAGTATTTT
-,TRBV29-1,TRBJ1-1,-,CSVEKGGNTEAFF,TGCAGCGTTGAGAAAGGGGGGAACACTGAAGCTTTCTTT
TRBD1,TRBV30,TRBJ1-5,-,CAWTGGDSYSNQPQHF,TGTGCCTGGACCGGCGGGGACAGCTATAGCAATCAGCCCCAGCATTTT
TRBD2,TRBV5-1,TRBJ2-2,-,CASSLGGRGTGELFF,TGCGCCAGCAGCTTGGGCGGGAGAGGCACCGGGGAGCTGTTTTTT
TRBD1,TRBV11-1,TRBJ2-2,-,CASSRWGQGITGELFF,TGTGCCAGCAGCCGATGGGGACAGGGAATCACCGGGGAGCTGTTTTTT
TRBD2,TRBV30,TRBJ2-1,-,CAWATGTSGGNEQFF,TGTGCCTGGGCAACCGGGACTAGCGGGGGGAATGAGCAGTTCTTC
TRBD1,TRBV4-1,TRBJ1-5,-,CASAGGLEVNQPQHF,TGCGCCAGCGCAGGGGGGCTTGAGGTCAATCAGCCCCAGCATTTT
-,TRBV27,TRBJ1-1,once,CASKKEVGEAFF,TGTGCCAGCAAAAAGGAGGTGGGTGAAGCTTTCTTT
TRBD1,TRBV24-1,TRBJ2-5,-,CATGEDRGQETQYF,TGTGCCACCGGGGAGGACAGGGGGCAAGAGACCCAGTACTTC
TRBD1,TRBV7-9,TRBJ1-2,-,CASTGGDYGYTF,TGTGCCAGCACAGGGGGCGACTATGGCTACACCTTC
TRBD1,TRBV29-1,TRBJ1-5,-,CSVDLTGSGQPQHF,TGCAGCGTTGACTTGACAGGGTCGGGACAGCCCCAGCATTTT
TRBD2,TRBV11-2,TRBJ2-4,-,CASRASGRGSYIQYF,TGTGCCAGCAGGGCTAGCGGGAGGGGCTCGTACATTCAGTACTTC
TRBD2,TRBV19,TRBJ2-5,-,CASRTAGVETQYF,TGTGCCAGTAGGACAGCGGGAGTGGAGACCCAGTACTTC
-,TRBV23-1,TRBJ1-5,-,CASRRGHSYSNQPQHF,TGCGCCAGCAGACGGGGACATAGTTATAGCAATCAGCCCCAGCATTTT
-,TRBV7-8,TRBJ1-6,-,CASSPLTGLPINSPLHF,TGTGCCAGCAGCCCACTGACAGGACTCCCTATTAATTCACCCCTCCACTTT
-,TRBV4-1,TRBJ1-1,-,CASSQESTAENTEAFF,TGCGCCAGCAGCCAAGAATCCACAGCGGAGAACACTGAAGCTTTCTTT
-,TRBV11-2,TRBJ2-7,-,CASSPPTSNEQYF,TGTGCCAGCAGCCCGCCTACTAGTAACGAGCAGTACTTC
-,TRBV7-9,TRBJ1-2,-,CASSLSGRQYGYTF,TGTGCCAGCAGCTTAAGCGGGAGGCAGTATGGCTACACCTTC
-,TRBV3-1/TRBV3-2,TRBJ2-2,-,CASSQDPGRNTGELFF,TGTGCCAGCAGCCAAGATCCTGGGAGGAACACCGGGGAGCTGTTTTTT
-,TRBV30,TRBJ1-5,few,CAWAQGPNQPQHF,TGTGCCTGGGCCCAGGGGCCCAATCAGCCCCAGCATTTT
-,TRBV7-2,TRBJ1-1,-,CASSLGASFYTEAFF,TGTGCCAGCAGCTTAGGGGCCTCTTTCTACACTGAAGCTTTCTTT
TRBD1,TRBV19,TRBJ2-7,few,CASSLAGGSSYEQYF,TGTGCCAGTAGTCTTGCAGGGGGTAGCTCCTACGAGCAGTACTTC
TRBD2,TRBV4-2,TRBJ2-2,-,CASSQTEGLAVGGGELFF,TGTGCCAGCAGCCAAACGGAGGGACTAGCGGTTGGAGGCGGGGAGCTGTTTTTT
TRBD2,TRBV11-3,TRBJ2-3,-,CASSLSLGTSGTDTQYF,TGTGCCAGCAGCTTATCCCTCGGGACTAGCGGAACAGATACGCAGTATTTT
-,TRBV2,TRBJ1-3,-,CASSGTTSGNTIYF,TGTGCCAGCAGTGGTACGACATCAGGAAACACCATATATTTT
-,TRBV18,TRBJ2-3,once,CASAGTDTQYF,TGTGCCAGCGCGGGTACAGATACGCAGTATTTT
-,TRBV7-9,TRBJ1-6,-,CASSLASSYNSPLHF,TGTGCCAGCAGCTTGGCCAGCTCCTATAATTCACCCCTCCACTTT
-,TRBV7-2,TRBJ1-3,few,CASSLVSSGNTIYF,TGTGCCAGCAGCTTAGTCAGCTCTGGAAACACCATATATTTT
TRBD1,TRBV7-9,TRBJ2-5,-,CASRTDRGQETQYF,TGTGCCAGCAGAACCGACAGGGGGCAAGAGACCCAGTACTTC
TRBD1,TRBV9,TRBJ1-6,-,CASSTTGVNSPLHF,TGTGCCAGCAGTACAACAGGGGTCAATTCACCCCTCCACTTT
TRBD2,TRBV28,TRBJ2-3,-,CASSSPGGPDTQYF,TGTGCCAGCAGTTCCCCGGGGGGGCCAGATACGCAGTATTTT
-,TRBV7-2,TRBJ2-7,-,CASSLVRDSYEQYF,TGTGCCAGCAGCTTGGTCAGGGATTCCTACGAGCAGTACTTC
TRBD2,TRBV2,TRBJ2-7,-,CASEYSGQGGSYEQYF,TGTGCCAGCGAGTATAGCGGGCAAGGAGGGTCCTACGAGCAGTACTTC
-,TRBV19,TRBJ2-1,-,CASSLAYGEQFF,TGTGCCAGTTCACTAGCTTACGGTGAGCAGTTCTTC
TRBD1,TRBV10-1,TRBJ1-5,-,CASRGTGGADSNQPQHF,TGCGCCAGCAGAGGGACAGGGGGCGCGGATAGCAATCAGCCCCAGCATTTT
-,TRBV27,TRBJ2-7,-,CASSFAGAPYEQYF,TGTGCCAGCAGTTTCGCAGGGGCCCCCTACGAGCAGTACTTC
-,TRBV9,TRBJ2-1,-,CASSAAAGHEQFF,TGTGCCAGCAGCGCCGCCGCGGGTCATGAGCAGTTCTTC
TRBD1,TRBV5-1,TRBJ1-6,-,CASSDRDRGYSPLHF,TGCGCCAGCAGCGACCGGGACAGGGGATATTCACCCCTCCACTTT
TRBD2,TRBV28,TRBJ2-1,-,CASSPPGTSGDEQFF,TGTGCCAGCAGCCCCCCCGGGACTAGCGGGGATGAGCAGTTCTTC
-,TRBV29-1,TRBJ1-1,many,CSVVGAEAFF,TGCAGCGTTGTCGGGGCTGAAGCTTTCTTT
TRBD1,TRBV10-3,TRBJ2-7,-,CAIRQRGDRDGEQYF,TGTGCCATCCGACAGAGGGGGGACAGGGATGGGGAGCAGTACTTC
-,TRBV7-6,TRBJ1-2,few,CASSLTPGEERNYGYTF,TGTGCCAGCAGCTTAACGCCCGGGGAGGAAAGGAACTATGGCTACACCTTC
TRBD1,TRBV7-9,TRBJ1-2,few,CASSLAPTDRSVHYGYTF,TGTGCCAGCAGCTTAGCCCCTACGGACAGGTCTGTGCACTATGGCTACACCTTC
TRBD1,TRBV14,TRBJ1-3,-,CASSREAGGFSGNTIYF,TGTGCCAGCAGCCGAGAGGCAGGGGGCTTCTCTGGAAACACCATATATTTT
-,TRBV29-1,TRBJ1-1,-,CSVVARVGDTEAFF,TGCAGCGTTGTAGCCAGGGTAGGGGACACTGAAGCTTTCTTT